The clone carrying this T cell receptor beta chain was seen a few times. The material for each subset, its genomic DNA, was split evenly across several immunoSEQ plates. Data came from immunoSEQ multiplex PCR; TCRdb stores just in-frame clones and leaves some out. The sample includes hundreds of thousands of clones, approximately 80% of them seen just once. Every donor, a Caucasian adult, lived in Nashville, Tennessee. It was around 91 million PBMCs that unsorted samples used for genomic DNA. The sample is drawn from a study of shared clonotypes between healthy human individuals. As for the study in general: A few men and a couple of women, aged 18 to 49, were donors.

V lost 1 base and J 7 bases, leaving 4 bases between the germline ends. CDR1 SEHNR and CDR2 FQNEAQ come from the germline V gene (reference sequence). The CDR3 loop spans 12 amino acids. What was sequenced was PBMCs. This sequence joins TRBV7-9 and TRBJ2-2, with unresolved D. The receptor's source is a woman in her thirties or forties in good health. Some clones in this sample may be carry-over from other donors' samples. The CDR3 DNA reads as TGTGCCAGCAGCTTAGGGGTCGGGGAGCTGTTTTTT. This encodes CASSLGVGELFF.